The entry that follows covers one T cell receptor beta chain sequence. The data derive from a study of radiotherapy plus CTLA-4 blockade in lung cancer. Repertoires were generated with immunoSEQ multiplex PCR, while TCRdb's copy carries only in-frame clones and drops some. The sample lists some 110,000 clones, more than 75% seen once, with roughly 2.3% in the top ten. V was clipped by 0 bases and J by 0 bases, with 9 bases between them. The CDR3 runs to 16 residues. Germline V gene data show CDR1 as LNHNV and CDR2 as YYDKDF (reference sequence). The sample was peripheral blood, taken from a patient treated with radiotherapy plus ipilimumab. The V and J genes are TRBV15 and TRBJ1-3; D call uncertain. This clonotype was sampled from a human donor with non-small cell lung cancer that progressed on radiotherapy plus ipilimumab. Some clones in this sample may be carry-over from other donors' samples. This chain's CDR3 is CATSRDWIDSGNTIYF. The DNA for the CDR3 is TGTGCCACCAGCAGAGATTGGATCGACTCTGGAAACACCATATATTTT.